This TCR beta chain was sequenced in a study of OX40 agonist ivuxolimab in advanced cancers. The CDR3 has 14 amino acids. Trimming cost V 0 bases and J 5 bases; bases outside gene matches: 4. Germline V lookup: CDR1 SGHRS, CDR2 YFSETQ. Here immunoSEQ multiplex PCR was the method, and the copy in TCRdb shows in-frame clones only, minus some. The table has about 35,000 clones, roughly three quarters seen once. The receptor was derived from an adult with an advanced solid tumor such as melanoma, head and neck, liver or kidney cancer. This sample comprised CD4+ or CD8+ T cells sorted from blood, obtained in a trial of the OX40 agonist ivuxolimab. J is TRBJ1-1 and V is TRBV5-1; 7 positions agree with TRBD1. The CDR3 loop is CASSLDRGGTEAFF. The DNA of the CDR3 is TGCGCCAGCAGCTTGGACAGGGGTGGGACTGAAGCTTTCTTT.